This T cell receptor beta chain comes out of a study of T cells in Graves' hyperthyroidism and ophthalmopathy. There were TCR beta CDR3 regions amplified from RNA transcripts. First-round RT-PCR targeting the TCR CDR3 was performed with the HTBI primer set. From the multiplex PCR reads, TCRdb called clonotypes with MiXCR, one entry per CDR3 protein. This sample yields about 600,000 distinct CDR3 sequences, of which about 14% are seen a single time; around an eighth belongs to the top ten. Ophthalmopathy patients all had a Clinical Activity Score of at least 3, a NOSPECS grade of at least 4 and disease under 3 months old. The ends were cut back, 3 bases at V and 3 bases at J, with 17 bases in the middle. Germline-derived CDR1 and CDR2 are LGHDT and YNNKEL (reference sequence). This CDR3 spans 16 amino acids.

Material: blood. The rearrangement joins TRBV3-1 to TRBJ1-2, with D possibly matching TRBD1 (5 bases). This clonotype originated in a woman aged 45-65 years with Graves' ophthalmopathy. For the CDR3, the DNA is TGTGCCAGCAGCCACACGATGTCAGGGTCGCACTATGGCTACACCTTC. Amino acid sequence: CASSHTMSGSHYGYTF.